This T cell receptor beta chain was sequenced for a study of CD8+CD57+ T cells in acquired aplastic anemia. Study details: Average DNA yield from sorted CD4+ and CD8+ cells was approximately 3 ug. Healthy donors yielded some 9.9 million CD4+ cell reads on average. Findings and limits, study-wide: Comparison of patients with controls identified 25 to 30 shared CD8+ CDR3 sequences. Significance was not reached for CD8+ Simpson's diversity between patients and controls.

The CDR3 spans 14 residues. The germline V gene encodes CDR1 LGHDT and CDR2 YNNKEL (reference sequence). V lost 6 bases, J lost 1 base, and 11 bases lay in between. This clonotype was recorded at least ten times. What it recognizes is unknown. For CDR3 and TCR beta VDJ profiling, genomic DNA was the template used. Each CDR3 protein gets one entry after TCRdb re-called the reads with MiXCR. The sample lists 350,000 to 450,000 distinct CDR3 sequences, 55% to 75% occurring once. The J gene is TRBJ2-3, the V gene TRBV3-1; TRBD1 might be the D (5 bases). Sequencing used sorted CD4+, CD8+, or CD8+CD57+ T cells (not recorded which) from PBMCs. The receptor was derived from a human donor in good health, serving as a control. For the CDR3, the DNA is TGTGCCAGCAGTCAGGGATTTGGCACAGATACGCAGTATTTT. This sequence encodes CASSQGFGTDTQYF.